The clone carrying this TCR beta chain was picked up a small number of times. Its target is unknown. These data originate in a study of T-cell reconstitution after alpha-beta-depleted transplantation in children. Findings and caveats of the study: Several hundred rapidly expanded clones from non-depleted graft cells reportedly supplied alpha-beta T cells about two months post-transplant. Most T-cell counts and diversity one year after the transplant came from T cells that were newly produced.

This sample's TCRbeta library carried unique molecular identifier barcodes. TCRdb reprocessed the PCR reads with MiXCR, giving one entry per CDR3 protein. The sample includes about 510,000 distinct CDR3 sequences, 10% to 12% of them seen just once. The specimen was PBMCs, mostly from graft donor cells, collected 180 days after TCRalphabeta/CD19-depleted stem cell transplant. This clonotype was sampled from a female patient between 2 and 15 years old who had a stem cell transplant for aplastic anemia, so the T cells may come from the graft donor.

In DNA form, the CDR3 reads TGTGCCAGCAGCGTGGGTGATACTGAAGCTTTCTTT. Its translation is CASSVGDTEAFF. The V call is TRBV7-9, the J call TRBJ1-1; D is unclear. Germline V CDR1 and CDR2: SEHNR, FQNEAQ (reference sequence). V dropped 5 bases and J dropped 5 bases, with 9 bases sitting between them. This CDR3 has 12 residues.